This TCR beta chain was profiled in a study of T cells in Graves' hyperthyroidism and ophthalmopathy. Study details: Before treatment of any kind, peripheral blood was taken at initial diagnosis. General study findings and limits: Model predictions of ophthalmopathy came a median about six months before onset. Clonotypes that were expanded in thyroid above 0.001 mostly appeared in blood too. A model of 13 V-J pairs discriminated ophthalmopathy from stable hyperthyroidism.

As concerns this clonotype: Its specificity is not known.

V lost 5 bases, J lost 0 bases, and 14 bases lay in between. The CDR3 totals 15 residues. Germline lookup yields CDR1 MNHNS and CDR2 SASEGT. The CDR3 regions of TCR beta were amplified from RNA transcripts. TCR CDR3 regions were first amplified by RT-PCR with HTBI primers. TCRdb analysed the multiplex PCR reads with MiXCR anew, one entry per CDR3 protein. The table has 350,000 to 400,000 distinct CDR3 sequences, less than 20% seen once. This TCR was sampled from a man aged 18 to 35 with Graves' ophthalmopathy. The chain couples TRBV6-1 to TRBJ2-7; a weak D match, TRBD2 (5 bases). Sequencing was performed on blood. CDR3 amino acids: CASSPSPRGSYEQYF. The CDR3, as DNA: TGTGCCAGCAGTCCATCCCCCCGGGGCTCCTACGAGCAGTACTTC.